The TCR beta chain described here comes from a study of blood T cell repertoires in COVID-19. Study at large: The samples span acute and convalescent COVID-19 from the United States, Italy and Spain.

In this sample, this clone turned up a few times. Germline V CDR1 and CDR2: MGHRA, YSYEKL. The J segment lost 16 bases and the V segment lost 1 base, leaving 12 bases of the junction unmatched. The CDR3 is 14 amino acids. As originally analysed: From reference gene primer amplification, estimates of nucleated cell counts were derived. TCRdb keeps only in-frame clones here, not all; method: immunoSEQ multiplex PCR. V and J calls and clone size are those listed in that table; D and trimming were worked out from the DNA. Of hundreds of thousands of clones listed, nearly 90% are singletons. Seattle patients were enrolled while actively infected and followed longitudinally.

The sample was peripheral blood. This clonotype originated in a woman between 40 and 50 years old with COVID-19, enrolled during active disease. The gene calls are TRBV4-1 and TRBJ1-4; 7 bases map to TRBD1. The CDR3: CASSQVGETGRGFF. The CDR3 nucleotides read TGCGCCAGCAGCCAAGTAGGAGAGACAGGGAGAGGGTTTTTT.